This section outlines one T cell receptor beta chain sequence together with its context. Its specificity is unknown. The data were obtained in a study of identifying expanded T cells in peripheral blood. Study-wide findings and caveats: Approximately 1.2 clones differed between technical replicates, versus about 15 and 19 over time.

Profiling relied on immunoSEQ multiplex PCR, and the TCRdb table lists in-frame clones only, not all of them. Among tens of thousands of clones listed, about 83% were seen once. J gave up 8 bases and V 6 bases, and 10 bases lay outside the gene matches. Germline CDR1 and CDR2: MNHNY and SVGAGI (reference sequence). This CDR3 contains 15 residues. The specimen was blood. The J gene is TRBJ2-1, the V gene TRBV6-6; 10 nucleotides align to TRBD2. This TCR derives from a person aged 18 to 75 in good health. CDR3 loop: CASRYIGTSDHEQFF. In nucleotides, the CDR3 is TGTGCCAGCAGGTACATTGGGACTAGCGACCATGAGCAGTTCTTC.